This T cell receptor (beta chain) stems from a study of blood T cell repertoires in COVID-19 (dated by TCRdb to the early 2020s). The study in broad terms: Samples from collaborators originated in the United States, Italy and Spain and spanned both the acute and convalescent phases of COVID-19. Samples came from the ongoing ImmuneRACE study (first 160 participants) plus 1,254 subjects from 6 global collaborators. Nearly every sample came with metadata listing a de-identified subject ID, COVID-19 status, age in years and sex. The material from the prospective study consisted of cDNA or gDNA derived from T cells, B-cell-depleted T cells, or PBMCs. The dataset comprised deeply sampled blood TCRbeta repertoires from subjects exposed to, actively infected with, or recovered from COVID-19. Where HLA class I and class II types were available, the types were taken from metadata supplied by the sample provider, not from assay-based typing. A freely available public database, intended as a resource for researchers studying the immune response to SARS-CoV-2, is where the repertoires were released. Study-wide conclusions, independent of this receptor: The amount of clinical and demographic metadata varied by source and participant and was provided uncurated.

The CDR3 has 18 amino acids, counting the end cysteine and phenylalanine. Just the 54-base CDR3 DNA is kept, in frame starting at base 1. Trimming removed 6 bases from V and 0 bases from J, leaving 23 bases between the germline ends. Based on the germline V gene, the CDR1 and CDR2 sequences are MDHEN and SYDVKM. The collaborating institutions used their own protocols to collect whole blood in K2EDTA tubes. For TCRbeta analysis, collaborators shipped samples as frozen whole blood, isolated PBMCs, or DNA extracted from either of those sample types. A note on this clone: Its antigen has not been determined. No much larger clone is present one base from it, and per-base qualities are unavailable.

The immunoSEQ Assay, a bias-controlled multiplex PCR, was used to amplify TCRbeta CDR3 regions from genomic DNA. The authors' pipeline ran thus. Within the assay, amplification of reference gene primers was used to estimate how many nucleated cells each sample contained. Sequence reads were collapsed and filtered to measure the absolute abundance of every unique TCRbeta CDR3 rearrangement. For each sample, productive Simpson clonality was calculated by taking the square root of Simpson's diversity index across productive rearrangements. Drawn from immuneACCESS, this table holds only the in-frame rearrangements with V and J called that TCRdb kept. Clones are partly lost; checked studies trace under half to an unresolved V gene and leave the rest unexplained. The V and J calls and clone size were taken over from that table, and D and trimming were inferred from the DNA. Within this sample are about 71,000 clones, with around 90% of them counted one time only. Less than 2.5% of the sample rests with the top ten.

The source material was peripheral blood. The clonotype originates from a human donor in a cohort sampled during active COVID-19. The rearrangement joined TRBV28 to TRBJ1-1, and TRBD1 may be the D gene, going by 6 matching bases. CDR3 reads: CASSPTGGARGMNTEAFF. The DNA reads TGTGCCAGCAGCCCTACGGGGGGCGCGAGGGGCATGAACACTGAAGCTTTCTTT.